The clone carrying this T cell receptor beta chain was recorded at least ten times. No antigen is known for it. TCRdb used MiXCR to reprocess the 5' RACE reads, holding one entry per CDR3 protein. The sample holds about 580,000 distinct CDR3 sequences; around a sixth are singletons and the top ten take 17%. The data derive from a study of T cells after yellow fever vaccination. General observations from the study: The secondary response peaked faster, at day 5 versus 15, but was weaker. Repertoires obtained by FACS sorting could include abundant clonotypes that entered as contaminants from the bulk population. Boosting was followed by the reappearance of most primary-vaccination clones (around 96% CD4, 88% CD8).

V was shortened by 9 bases and J by 4 bases, with 18 bases between the two germline ends. Germline V CDR1 and CDR2: SNHLY, FYNNEI. This CDR3 contains 14 residues. The TCR originated in a man younger than 30 who received the YFV17D yellow fever vaccine. Material: PBMCs, obtained 5 to 6 days after the first yellow fever vaccination. The chain joins TRBV2 to TRBJ2-5; TRBD2 might be the D (6 bases). The CDR3 region has the DNA TGTGCCAGTTATAGCGTGGGAGGCGGAGAGACCCAGTACTTC. As protein: CASYSVGGGETQYF.